Sequencing of this T cell receptor (beta chain) was carried out in a study of blood T cell repertoires in COVID-19 (TCRdb year 2020). Context from the whole study: Samples covering the acute and convalescent phases of COVID-19 were provided by collaborators in the United States, Italy and Spain. A freely available public database, intended as a resource for researchers studying the immune response to SARS-CoV-2, is where the repertoires were released. A de-identified subject ID, COVID-19 status, age in years and sex were almost always included in the sample metadata. Samples came from the ongoing ImmuneRACE study (first 160 participants) plus 1,254 subjects from 6 global collaborators. Deeply sampled blood TCRbeta repertoires from subjects exposed to, actively infected with, or recovered from COVID-19 were included in the dataset. HLA class I and class II types, where available, came from metadata supplied by the sample provider rather than from assay-based typing. The material from the prospective study consisted of cDNA or gDNA derived from T cells, B-cell-depleted T cells, or PBMCs.

About this clone: What antigen it recognizes has not been identified. Base qualities are not recorded, but no much larger clone differs from it by a single base.

Whole blood was collected in K2EDTA tubes by collaborating institutions according to the institutions' own protocols. For TCRbeta analysis, collaborator samples were shipped as frozen whole blood, as isolated PBMCs, or as DNA extracted from either sample type. The paper as a whole reports these results and caveats: How much clinical and demographic metadata was included differed by source and by participant, and the metadata was provided uncurated.

The CDR3 starts with the cysteine, ends with the phenylalanine, and has 13 residues. Of the read, only the CDR3 DNA is kept; its 39 bases are in frame from base 1. The germline V gene encodes CDR1 SGDLS and CDR2 YYNGEE. Trimming removed 3 bases from V and 3 bases from J, leaving 7 bases between the germline ends. The immunoSEQ Assay, a bias-controlled multiplex PCR, was used to amplify TCRbeta CDR3 regions from genomic DNA. On the study's bioinformatics: Within the assay, amplification of reference gene primers was used to estimate how many nucleated cells each sample contained. Sequence reads were collapsed and filtered to measure the absolute abundance of every unique TCRbeta CDR3 rearrangement. Productive Simpson clonality was computed per sample as the square root of Simpson's diversity index over productive rearrangements. TCRdb mirrors the immuneACCESS table, restricted to in-frame sequences. Some clones are absent from its copies; in checked studies, under half trace to an unresolved V gene, and the reason for the others is unknown. That table supplies the V and J calls and clone size; D and trimming were determined from the DNA. Within this sample are fewer than 300,000 clones, with approximately 86% of them counted one time only. The ten largest clones take up roughly 3% of the sample.

This clonotype was obtained from a woman between 18 and 29 years old with acute or convalescent COVID-19. Sequenced sample: peripheral blood. The sequence links TRBV9 to TRBJ2-1, with no D gene named confidently. The nucleotides are TGTGCCAGCAGCGGCCCTAACTACAATGAGCAGTTCTTC. Its amino acids are CASSGPNYNEQFF.